The next 15 T cell receptor beta chains were all read from a single sample in a study of T-cell reconstitution after alpha-beta-depleted transplantation in children. No antigen has been assigned to these receptors. General study findings and limits: Once a year had passed after transplant, T-cell counts and diversity came mostly from newly produced T cells.

For TCRbeta, the library was prepared with unique molecular identifiers. From the PCR reads, TCRdb called clonotypes with MiXCR, one entry per CDR3 protein. The table includes around 300,000 distinct CDR3 sequences, approximately 7.3% detected once. The sequencing here drew on peripheral blood, taken 360 days after TCRalphabeta/CD19-depleted stem cell transplant. These TCRs come from a female patient younger than 10 who had a stem cell transplant for Fanconi anemia, so the T cells may come from the graft donor.

This chain uses TRBV11-2 with TRBJ1-5, with a tentative D call TRBD1 (6 bases). V dropped 5 bases and J dropped 2 bases, with 13 bases sitting between them. This CDR3 contains 15 residues. Looked up from germline, CDR1 is SGHAT and CDR2 is FQNNGV. CDR3 in amino acids: CASSLGGNGNQPQHF. The CDR3 DNA follows: TGTGCCAGCAGCCTAGGGGGAAACGGCAATCAGCCCCAGCATTTT.

The rearrangement uses TRBV4-1 and TRBJ1-2, with D unclear. V was shortened by 2 bases and J by 6 bases, with 16 bases between the two germline ends. CDR1 is MGHRA, CDR2 YSYEKL, per germline. This CDR3 spans 15 amino acids. The DNA of the CDR3 is TGCGCCAGCAGCCAATGGGATCCCTCAAAAAATGGCTACACCTTC. Protein sequence: CASSQWDPSKNGYTF.

This clonotype has only a few counts. J is TRBJ2-5 and V is TRBV5-4; D tentatively fits TRBD1 or TRBD2 (5 bases each). The CDR3 covers 15 residues. In germline, CDR1 is SGHNT, CDR2 YYREEE (reference sequence). V lost 0 bases and J 4 bases, leaving 13 bases between the germline ends. As DNA, the CDR3 is TGTGCCAGCAGCTTGGCCTCGTCTGGGGGAGAGACCCAGTACTTC. It encodes CASSLASSGGETQYF.

This clonotype was counted at least ten times. The V gene is TRBV24-1, the J gene TRBJ2-4; 7 bases align to TRBD1. Unmatched junction bases numbered 4, after V lost 3 bases and J lost 6 bases. CDR1 and CDR2 (germline): KGHDR, SFDVKD. The CDR3 sequence is 14 residues long. The DNA of the CDR3 is TGTGCCACCAGTGATAAGAACAGGGGAAACATTCAGTACTTC. Translation: CATSDKNRGNIQYF.

This clonotype was detected many times. CDR3 sequence reads: CASSLAVGGAFF. The CDR3 DNA reads TGTGCCAGCAGCTTAGCGGTGGGAGGAGCTTTCTTT. The chain recombines TRBV7-2 with TRBJ1-1; D uncertain. Germline V lookup: CDR1 SGHTA, CDR2 FQGNSA. This CDR3 is built from 12 residues. Trimming stripped 0 bases from V and 10 bases from J, with 9 bases between. Combining the CDR3 with reference TRBV7-2 and TRBJ1-1 gives the whole variable domain GAGVSQSPSNKVTEKGKDVELRCDPISGHTALYWYRQSLGQGLEFLIYFQGNSAPDKSGLPSDRFSAERTGGSVSTLTIQRTQQEDSAVYLCASSLAVGGAFFGQGTRLTVV.

This clonotype was counted ten times or more. The gene calls are TRBV5-6 and TRBJ2-2; a possible D gene is TRBD1 (5 bases). The CDR3 loop spans 15 amino acids. Germline V gives CDR1 SGHDT, CDR2 YYEEEE. V dropped 6 bases and J dropped 4 bases, with 16 bases sitting between them. The CDR3 loop reads CASTLRTRITGELFF. The CDR3 DNA reads TGTGCCAGCACCCTCCGGACACGGATCACCGGGGAGCTGTTTTTT.

This chain joins TRBV7-8 and TRBJ2-7; no clear D gene. CDR1 and CDR2 from the germline V gene are SGHVS and FQNEAQ. This CDR3 has 13 residues. The V end lost 3 bases, the J end lost 4 bases, and 10 bases lay between the germline ends. In DNA, the CDR3 is TGTGCCAGCAGCTTCAATTTAAATTACGAGCAGTACGTC. Protein: CASSFNLNYEQYV.

This clonotype was picked up a small number of times. The V gene is TRBV2, the J gene TRBJ1-1, with a tentative D call TRBD1 (5 bases). The CDR3 has 16 amino acids. Germline V gene sequence: CDR1 SNHLY, CDR2 FYNNEI. The germline V and J ends were trimmed by 0 bases and 0 bases, with 11 bases remaining between them. CDR3 DNA: TGTGCCAGCAGTGAAGCTTTTACAGGCCTGAACACTGAAGCTTTCTTT. Translated: CASSEAFTGLNTEAFF.

The rearrangement joins TRBV5-1 to TRBJ2-5, with TRBD2 identical over 12 bases. V shed 2 bases and J 1 base; nucleotides not matched to a gene: 3. The germline gives CDR1 SGHRS, CDR2 YFSETQ. This CDR3 comprises 16 residues. The CDR3 is CASSLRGLAGQETQYF. The CDR3 nucleotides are TGCGCCAGCAGCTTAAGGGGACTAGCGGGCCAAGAGACCCAGTACTTC. The variable domain in full, completed from reference TRBV5-1 and TRBJ2-5, reads KAGVTQTPRYLIKTRGQQVTLSCSPISGHRSVSWYQQTPGQGLQFLFEYFSETQRNKGNFPGRFSGRQFSNSRSEMNVSTLELGDSALYLCASSLRGLAGQETQYFGPGTRLLVL.

Many counts were recorded for this clonotype. The CDR3 is CASSRGTGPYEQYF. The CDR3 DNA follows: TGCGCCAGCAGCCGAGGGACAGGGCCCTACGAGCAGTACTTC. This chain links TRBV4-1 with TRBJ2-7; 9 bases match TRBD1. The CDR3 is made up of 14 amino acids. CDR1 MGHRA and CDR2 YSYEKL come from the germline V gene. The ends lost 4 bases at V and 2 bases at J; junction bases unmatched: 3.

There are a few counts of this clonotype. This rearrangement joins TRBV28 to TRBJ2-1; 9 bases align to TRBD1. The ends lost 6 bases at V and 12 bases at J; junction bases unmatched: 6. Per the germline V gene, CDR1 is MDHEN and CDR2 is SYDVKM. There are 12 residues in the CDR3. CDR3: CASSTPGQGQFF. The CDR3, as DNA: TGTGCCAGCAGCACACCGGGACAGGGGCAGTTCTTC.

This clonotype was found a few times. The V call is TRBV9, the J call TRBJ2-5; D might be TRBD1 (6 bases). The CDR3 runs 16 residues. Germline-derived CDR1 and CDR2 are SGDLS and YYNGEE. V was shortened by 4 bases and J by 1 base, with 17 bases between the two germline ends. CDR3 nucleotides: TGTGCCAGCAGCCCGAACCCCCGAGGGGGCCAAGAGACCCAGTACTTC. It yields the protein CASSPNPRGGQETQYF. The full variable domain, completed using reference TRBV9 and TRBJ2-5, is DSGVTQTPKHLITATGQRVTLRCSPRSGDLSVYWYQQSLDQGLQFLIQYYNGEERAKGNILERFSAQQFPDLHSELNLSSLELGDSALYFCASSPNPRGGQETQYFGPGTRLLVL.

The chain's CDR3 is CAISDPVPGGRGETQYF. The CDR3 DNA follows: TGTGCCATCAGTGATCCGGTTCCCGGGGGTAGGGGGGAGACCCAGTACTTC. The rearrangement joins TRBV10-3 to TRBJ2-5; TRBD1 or TRBD2 may be the D gene (6 bases each). Germline V gives CDR1 ENHRY, CDR2 SYGVKD. V was clipped by 3 bases and J by 5 bases, with 22 bases between them. The CDR3 covers 17 residues.

The J gene is TRBJ2-7, the V gene TRBV28, with TRBD2 as a possible D gene (5 bases). The germline V and J ends were trimmed by 4 bases and 4 bases, with 20 bases remaining between them. The germline CDR1 and CDR2 sequences are MDHEN and SYDVKM. This CDR3 has 16 residues. In DNA form, the CDR3 reads TGTGCCAGCAGTTCCTCCCGTGGTAGCGTCCTTTACGAGCAGTACTTC. This sequence encodes CASSSSRGSVLYEQYF.

This clonotype was found many times. V is TRBV24-1 and J is TRBJ2-3; maybe TRBD2 (5 bases). The CDR3 contains 16 residues. V was clipped by 2 bases and J by 2 bases, with 13 bases between them. CDR1 and CDR2 from the germline V gene are KGHDR and SFDVKD. This chain's CDR3 is CATSDSGSPYTDTQYF. CDR3 sequence (DNA): TGTGCCACCAGTGATTCGGGGAGCCCATACACAGATACGCAGTATTTT.